The clone carrying this T cell receptor beta chain was picked up many times. CDR3 length: 13 amino acids. From germline, CDR1 is MNHEY and CDR2 SVGAGI. V gave up 6 bases and J gave up 5 bases, with 13 bases separating them. 5'RACE generated cDNA with 10-nucleotide random UMIs. TCRdb re-called the 5' RACE reads with MiXCR, one entry per CDR3 protein. The top ten clones hold 1.6% of a sample with approximately 50,000 distinct CDR3 sequences, roughly 4% of them seen once. This sample is part of a study of neurological immune-mediated disorders. The chain has TRBV6-5 and TRBJ1-1; the D gene is possibly TRBD1 (6 bases). The sequenced sample consisted of PBMCs. The receptor's source is a man aged 25-45 years with multiple sclerosis. The CDR3 coding sequence is TGTGCCAGCAGCGTTGACAGGAGAACTGAAGCTTTCTTT. Translated, it gives CASSVDRRTEAFF.